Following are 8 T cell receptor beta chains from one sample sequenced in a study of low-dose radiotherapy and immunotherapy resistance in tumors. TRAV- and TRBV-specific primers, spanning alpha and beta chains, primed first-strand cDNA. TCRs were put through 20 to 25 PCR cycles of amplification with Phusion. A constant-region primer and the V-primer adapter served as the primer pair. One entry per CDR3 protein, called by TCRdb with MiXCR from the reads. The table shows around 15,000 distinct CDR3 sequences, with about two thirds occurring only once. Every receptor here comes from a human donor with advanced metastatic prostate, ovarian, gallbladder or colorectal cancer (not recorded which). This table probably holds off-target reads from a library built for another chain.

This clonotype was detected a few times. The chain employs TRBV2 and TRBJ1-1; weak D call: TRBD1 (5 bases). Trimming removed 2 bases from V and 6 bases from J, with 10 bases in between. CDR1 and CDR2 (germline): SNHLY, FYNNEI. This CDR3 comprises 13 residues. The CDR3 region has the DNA TGTGCCAGCAGTGAAAACGGGGACTCTGAAGCTTTCTTT. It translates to CASSENGDSEAFF.

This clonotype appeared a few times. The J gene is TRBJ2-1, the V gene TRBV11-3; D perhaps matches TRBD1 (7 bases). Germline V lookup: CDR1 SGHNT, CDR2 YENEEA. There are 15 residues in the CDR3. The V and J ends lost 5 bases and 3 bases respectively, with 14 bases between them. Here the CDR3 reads CASSHRGGDYNEQFF. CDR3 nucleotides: TGTGCCAGCAGCCACAGGGGAGGTGACTACAATGAGCAGTTCTTC.

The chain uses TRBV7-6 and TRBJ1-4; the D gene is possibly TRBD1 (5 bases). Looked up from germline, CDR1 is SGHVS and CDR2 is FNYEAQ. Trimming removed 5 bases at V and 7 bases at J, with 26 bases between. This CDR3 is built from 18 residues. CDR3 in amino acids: CASSEGRLRGARVEKLFF. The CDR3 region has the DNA TGTGCCAGCAGCGAAGGGCGCTTGAGAGGGGCGCGGGTTGAAAAACTGTTTTTT.

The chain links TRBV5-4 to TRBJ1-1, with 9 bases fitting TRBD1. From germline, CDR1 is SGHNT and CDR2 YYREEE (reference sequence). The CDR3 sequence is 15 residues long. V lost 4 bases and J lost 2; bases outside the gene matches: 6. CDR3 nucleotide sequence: TGTGCCAGCAGCCCCGGGACAGGGTATAACACTGAAGCTTTCTTT. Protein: CASSPGTGYNTEAFF.

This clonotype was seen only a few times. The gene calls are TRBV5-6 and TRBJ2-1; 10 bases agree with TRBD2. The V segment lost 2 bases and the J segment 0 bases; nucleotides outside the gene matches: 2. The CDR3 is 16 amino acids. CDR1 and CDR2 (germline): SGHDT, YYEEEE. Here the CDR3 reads CASSLLAGSSYNEQFF. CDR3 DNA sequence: TGTGCCAGCAGCTTACTAGCGGGGAGCTCCTACAATGAGCAGTTCTTC.

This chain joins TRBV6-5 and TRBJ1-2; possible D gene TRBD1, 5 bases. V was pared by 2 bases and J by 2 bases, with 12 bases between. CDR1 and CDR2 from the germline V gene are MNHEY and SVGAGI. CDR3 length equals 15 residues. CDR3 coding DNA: TGTGCCAGCAGTTACCAGGGTAGAGGGAACTATGGCTACACCTTC. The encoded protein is CASSYQGRGNYGYTF.

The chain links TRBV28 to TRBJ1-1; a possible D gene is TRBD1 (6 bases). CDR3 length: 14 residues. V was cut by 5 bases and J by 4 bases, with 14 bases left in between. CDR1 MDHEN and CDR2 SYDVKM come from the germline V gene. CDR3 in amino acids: CASSVGNRATEAFF. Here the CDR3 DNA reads TGTGCCAGCAGTGTGGGGAACAGGGCCACTGAAGCTTTCTTT.

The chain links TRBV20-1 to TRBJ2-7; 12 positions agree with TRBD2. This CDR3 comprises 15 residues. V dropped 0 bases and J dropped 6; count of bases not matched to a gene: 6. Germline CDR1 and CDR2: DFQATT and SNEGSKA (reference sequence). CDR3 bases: TGCAGTGCTAGAGATCGACTAGCGGGAGTAGGCGAGCAGTACTTC. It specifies CSARDRLAGVGEQYF.